This record covers a single T cell receptor beta chain. What it binds is unknown. This specimen belongs to a study of T cell responses to AZD1222 COVID-19 vaccine. Findings and limits, study-wide: Close to half of spike-specific TCRs reportedly recognize unmutated variant regions. Donors in the cohort were predominantly white British and more often female, and clonal diversity was possibly underestimated. Breadth and depth of Spike-specific TCRs rose after two AZD1222 doses.

Sequencing used immunoSEQ multiplex PCR; TCRdb keeps in-frame clones, though not all of them. The sample gives some 120,000 clones, roughly nine tenths of which show up once; around 1.5% is in the top ten. The ends were cut back, 5 bases at V and 5 bases at J, with 16 bases in the middle. Germline CDR1 reads SGHTA; CDR2 reads FQGNSA. The CDR3 contains 15 residues. This sequence originates from an adult in good health. The source material was peripheral blood, sampled on day 0 of AZD1222 vaccination. The rearrangement links TRBV7-2 to TRBJ1-5; D not resolved. The CDR3: CASSPRVSSDQPQHF. Written as DNA, the CDR3 is TGTGCCAGCAGCCCCCGGGTAAGTTCGGATCAGCCCCAGCATTTT.